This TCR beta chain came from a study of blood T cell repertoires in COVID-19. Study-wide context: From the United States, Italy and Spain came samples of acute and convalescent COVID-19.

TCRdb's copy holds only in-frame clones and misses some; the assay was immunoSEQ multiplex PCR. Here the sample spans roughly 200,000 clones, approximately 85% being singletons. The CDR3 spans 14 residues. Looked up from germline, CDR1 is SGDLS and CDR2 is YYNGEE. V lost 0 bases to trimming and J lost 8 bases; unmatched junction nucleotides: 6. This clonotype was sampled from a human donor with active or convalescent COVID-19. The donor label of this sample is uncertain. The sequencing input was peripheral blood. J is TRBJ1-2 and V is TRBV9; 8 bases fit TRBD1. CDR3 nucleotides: TGTGCCAGCAGCGTAGATTCCAGGGGGCCGGGCTACACCTTC. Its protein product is CASSVDSRGPGYTF.